Sequencing of this TCR beta chain was carried out in a study of CD8+ T cells in alopecia areata. Study observations and caveats: Lesional scalp exceeded normal scalp in clonality, especially in alopecia totalis/universalis.

RNA was extracted and reverse transcribed into cDNA as the sequencing template. Sequencing used immunoSEQ multiplex PCR; TCRdb keeps in-frame clones, though not all of them. The sample shows some 150,000 clones, around 55% of them seen only once. This clone was seen only a few times. The target antigen is unknown. This CDR3 comprises 19 residues. Germline V gene lookup returns CDR1 SGHDT and CDR2 YYEEEE. V trimming: 1 base; J trimming: 0 bases; junction bases outside the gene matches: 14. The J gene is TRBJ2-3, the V gene TRBV5-6; 7 bases match TRBD1. The TCR comes from a human donor with alopecia areata. This sample comprised CD8+ T cells sorted from blood, obtained at week 0. As DNA, the CDR3 is TGTGCCAGCAGCTTGTCTTCGTCGGGACAGCAATTTAGCACAGATACGCAGTATTTT. As protein: CASSLSSSGQQFSTDTQYF.